A selection of T cell receptor beta chains follows, all from one sample in a study of OX40 agonist ivuxolimab in advanced cancers. Sequencing was performed with immunoSEQ multiplex PCR; in TCRdb, only in-frame clones are kept and a portion is missing. The sample has 55,000 to 90,000 clones; 70% to 90% are singletons. This sample comprised CD4+ or CD8+ T cells sorted from blood, obtained in a trial of the OX40 agonist ivuxolimab. Receptors were obtained from an adult with an advanced solid tumor such as melanoma, head and neck, liver or kidney cancer. Both conserved end residues are part of each CDR3.

v_gene | CDR3aa
TRBV28 | CASLWGGLDNSPLHF
TRBV6-1 | CASRLAGATYEQYF
TRBV5-1 | CASSLGVRLYGYTF
TRBV14 | CASSQVRGLEQYF
TRBV5-1 | CASTSGGTNSPLHF
TRBV10-1 | CASSESKSAATEAFF
TRBV2 | CASTLQGGTDTQYF
TRBV30 | CAWSGLAGGSYEQYF
TRBV6-1 | CASGKGQPQHF
TRBV6-1 | CASSFAGGNTEAFF
TRBV5-1 | CASSPEIPGANYGYTF
TRBV5-1 | CASSRGGHTAYEQYF
TRBV7-9 | CASSVDRGVSSYNSPLHF
TRBV6-1 | CASSDTGTAIYEQYF
TRBV6-5 | CASSSGGGYTF
TRBV5-1 | CASSFTGPVGGYTF
TRBV5-5 | CASSLALAGGHQETQYF
TRBV19 | CASKVGGRTYNSPLHF
TRBV7-9 | CASSLVSGGGETQYF
TRBV5-1 | CASREGARSYNSPLHF
TRBV5-8 | CASSFFPSGGHRSYNEQFF
TRBV7-8 | CASSGGQGKNQPQHF
TRBV19 | CASGGDITGELFF
TRBV6-4 | CASSEASGRGVGYTF
TRBV6-4 | CASSDQGQGYGYTF